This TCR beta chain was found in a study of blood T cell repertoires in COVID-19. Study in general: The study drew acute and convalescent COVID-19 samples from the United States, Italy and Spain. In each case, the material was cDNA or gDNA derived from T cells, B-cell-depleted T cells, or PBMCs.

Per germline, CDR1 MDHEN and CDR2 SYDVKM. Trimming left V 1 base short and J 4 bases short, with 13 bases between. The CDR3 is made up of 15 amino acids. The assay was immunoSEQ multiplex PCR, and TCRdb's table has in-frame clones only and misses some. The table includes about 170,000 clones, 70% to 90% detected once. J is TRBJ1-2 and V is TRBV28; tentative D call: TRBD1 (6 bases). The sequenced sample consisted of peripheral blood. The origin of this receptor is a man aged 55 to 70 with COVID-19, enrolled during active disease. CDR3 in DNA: TGTGCCAGCAGTTTATCGGGCAGGGGAACCTATGGCTACACCTTC. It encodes CASSLSGRGTYGYTF.